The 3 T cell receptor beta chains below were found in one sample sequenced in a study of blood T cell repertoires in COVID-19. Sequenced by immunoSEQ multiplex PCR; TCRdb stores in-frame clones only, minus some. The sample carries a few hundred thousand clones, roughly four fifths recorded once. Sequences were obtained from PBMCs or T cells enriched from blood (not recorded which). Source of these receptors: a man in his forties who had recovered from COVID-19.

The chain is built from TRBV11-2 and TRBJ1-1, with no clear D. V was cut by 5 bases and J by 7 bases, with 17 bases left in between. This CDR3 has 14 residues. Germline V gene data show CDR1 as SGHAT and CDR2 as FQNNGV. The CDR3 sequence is CASSPIGLHNEAFF. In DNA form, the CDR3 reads TGTGCCAGCAGCCCTATTGGACTGCATAATGAAGCTTTCTTT.

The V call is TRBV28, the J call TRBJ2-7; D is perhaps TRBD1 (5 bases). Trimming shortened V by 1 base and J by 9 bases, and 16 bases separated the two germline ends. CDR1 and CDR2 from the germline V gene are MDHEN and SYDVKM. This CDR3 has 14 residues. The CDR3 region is CASSLFQGSLGQYF. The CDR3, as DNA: TGTGCCAGCAGTTTATTTCAGGGCTCACTGGGGCAGTACTTC.

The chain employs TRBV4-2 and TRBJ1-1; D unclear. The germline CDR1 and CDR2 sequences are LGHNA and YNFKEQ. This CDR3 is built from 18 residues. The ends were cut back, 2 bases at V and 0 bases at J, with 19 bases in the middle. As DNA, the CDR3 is TGTGCCAGCAGCCAACTCCAGGCTTCAGACCAACTGAACACTGAAGCTTTCTTT. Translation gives CASSQLQASDQLNTEAFF.